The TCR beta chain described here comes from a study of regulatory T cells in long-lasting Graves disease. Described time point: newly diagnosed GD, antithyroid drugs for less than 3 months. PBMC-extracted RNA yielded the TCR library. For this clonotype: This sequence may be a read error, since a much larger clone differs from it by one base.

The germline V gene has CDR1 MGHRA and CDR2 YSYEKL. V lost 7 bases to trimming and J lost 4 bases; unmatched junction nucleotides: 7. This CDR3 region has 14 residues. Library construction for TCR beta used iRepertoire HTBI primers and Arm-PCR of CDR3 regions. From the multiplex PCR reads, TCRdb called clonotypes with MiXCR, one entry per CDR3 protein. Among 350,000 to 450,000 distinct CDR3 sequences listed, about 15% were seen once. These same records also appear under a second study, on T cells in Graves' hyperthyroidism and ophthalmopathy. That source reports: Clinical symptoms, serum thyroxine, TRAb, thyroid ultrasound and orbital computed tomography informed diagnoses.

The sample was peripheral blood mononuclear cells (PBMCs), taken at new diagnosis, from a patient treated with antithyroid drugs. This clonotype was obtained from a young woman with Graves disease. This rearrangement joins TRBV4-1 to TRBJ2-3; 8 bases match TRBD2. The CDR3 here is CASNREGSADTQYF. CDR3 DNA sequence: TGCGCCAGCAACCGGGAGGGTAGCGCAGATACGCAGTATTTT.